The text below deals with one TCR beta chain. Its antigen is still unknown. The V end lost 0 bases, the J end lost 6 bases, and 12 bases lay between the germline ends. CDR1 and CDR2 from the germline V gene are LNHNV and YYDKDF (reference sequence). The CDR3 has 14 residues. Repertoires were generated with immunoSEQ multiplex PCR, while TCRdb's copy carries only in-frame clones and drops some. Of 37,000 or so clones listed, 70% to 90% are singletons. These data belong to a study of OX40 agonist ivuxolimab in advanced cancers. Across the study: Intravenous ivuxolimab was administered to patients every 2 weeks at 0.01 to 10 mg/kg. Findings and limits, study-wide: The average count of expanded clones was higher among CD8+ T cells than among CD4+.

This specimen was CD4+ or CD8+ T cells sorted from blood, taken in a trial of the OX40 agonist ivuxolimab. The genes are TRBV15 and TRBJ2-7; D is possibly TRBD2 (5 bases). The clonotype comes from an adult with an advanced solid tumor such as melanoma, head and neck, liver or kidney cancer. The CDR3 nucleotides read TGTGCCACCAGCAGAGATCAGAATGCGGGCGAGCAGTACTTC. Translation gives CATSRDQNAGEQYF.